This TCR beta chain was found in a study of molecular identifiers for immune sequencing clone quantification. Study background: RNA, taken in replicates from about 21,000 or 97,000 naive CD8 cells, was split five ways, with four sequenced.

TCRdb re-analysed the PCR reads in MiXCR, keeping a single row per CDR3 protein. Of about 98,000 distinct CDR3 sequences in the sample, 35% were seen once. The germline CDR1 and CDR2 sequences are LGHNA and YSLEER. Both ends counted, the CDR3 spans 16 residues. To note about this clonotype: Its matching antigen is unknown. The CDR3 ends on some other residue instead of the conserved phenylalanine or tryptophan, so this is likely a read error. Because the CDR3's place on the DNA is in doubt, the DNA is left out and the CDR3 is given as listed by TCRdb.

Points from the study as a whole: Spike-in Jurkat TCR RNA from a single cell reportedly registered among about 1 million naive cells. Clones with over 20 RNA copies captured over 98% of effector molecules but under 1% of naive ones.

This chain joins TRBV4-3 and TRBJ2-2; TRBD2, the table's D call, was not compared with the DNA. The receptor was derived from a human donor in good health. Some libraries in this study had Jurkat cell RNA spiked in. The sequencing sample was made of naive CD8+ T cells from blood, with Jurkat cell RNA spiked in. Described subset: FACS-sorted CD8+CD4-CCR7+CD45RA+ naive T cells. The CDR3 sequence: CASSARTSLNTGELIL.